These 2 T cell receptor beta chains were sequenced from one sample in a study of Ad26.COV2.S vaccination and SARS-CoV-2 variants. Assay used: immunoSEQ multiplex PCR; TCRdb lists only in-frame clones, some missing. The sample lists hundreds of thousands of clones, 80% to 90% occurring once. Treatment reported: about 20 received Ad26.COV2.S at low or high dose, single or two shots; about 5 received placebo; per-sample allocation not given. Collection of samples fell on day 63 after the first vaccine or placebo injection. Specimen: peripheral blood, collected in a trial of Ad26.COV2.S vaccine versus placebo. The receptors stem from a person between 18 and 65 years old who received the Ad26.COV2.S COVID-19 vaccine or a placebo.

The chain is built from TRBV5-1 and TRBJ2-7; D perhaps matches TRBD2 (6 bases). This CDR3 has 13 amino acids. Germline values: CDR1 SGHRS, CDR2 YFSETQ. Deletions cut 6 bases from V and 5 bases from J, with 15 bases between. CDR3 protein: CASTGQVADEQYF. The CDR3, as DNA: TGCGCCAGCACCGGTCAGGTAGCGGACGAGCAGTACTTC.

The gene calls are TRBV19 and TRBJ2-1, with 11 bases matching TRBD1. CDR1 is LNHDA and CDR2 is SQIVND in the germline V gene (reference sequence). The ends lost 6 bases at V and 0 bases at J; junction bases unmatched: 4. The CDR3 runs 16 residues. The CDR3 coding sequence is TGTGCCAGTAGCACCGGGACAGGGGGCTCCTACAATGAGCAGTTCTTC. Translation gives CASSTGTGGSYNEQFF.